The rows below give T cell receptor beta chains drawn from one sample of a study of control samples from healthy donors and cancer patients. The repertoire was sequenced with immunoSEQ multiplex PCR; TCRdb's copy has only in-frame clones and lacks some. The sample includes about 120,000 clones, 85% to 95% of them seen just once. The source material was PBMCs. The source of these receptors is a man older than 75 with head and neck cancer. The CDR3 runs from the conserved cysteine through the conserved F or W. D genes are given only for firm matches. The size of a clone is reported for some rows only, either as once, few or many, or as a class for expanded clones.

>TRBJ1-2|NA|TRBD1|TRBV7-9
TGTGCCAGCAGCCAAGGACAGGGCTCCAACTATGGCTACACCTTC
CASSQGQGSNYGYTF
>TRBJ2-2|NA|NA|TRBV18
TGTGCCAGCTCGCGGTCCCCGAACACCGGGGAGCTGTTTTTT
CASSRSPNTGELFF
>TRBJ1-4|NA|NA|TRBV19
TGTGCCAGTAGTATCGGATGGGGGGGGACTAATGAAAAACTGTTTTTT
CASSIGWGGTNEKLFF
>TRBJ2-3|few|NA|TRBV7-9
TGTGCCAGCAGCTTACTAGCAGCTAGCACAGATACGCAGTATTTT
CASSLLAASTDTQYF
>TRBJ1-2|NA|NA|TRBV12-3/TRBV12-4
TGTGCCAGCAGTTTAGGCCAGTTTGGCTACACCTTC
CASSLGQFGYTF
>TRBJ2-7|NA|TRBD1|TRBV7-9
TGTGCCAGCAGCTGGAAGGGACAGAGCTACGAGCAGTACTTC
CASSWKGQSYEQYF
>TRBJ1-5|NA|NA|TRBV7-2
TGTGCCAGCAGCGTAAGGGCGGGTGGGAGTCGGAATCAGCCCCAGCATTTT
CASSVRAGGSRNQPQHF
>TRBJ1-2|NA|TRBD1|TRBV5-8
TGTGCCAGCAGCTTGACAGGGGCGGACTATGGCTACACCTTC
CASSLTGADYGYTF
>TRBJ2-1|NA|NA|TRBV11-3
TGTGCCAGCAGCTCCATGCGGCACAACAATGAGCAGTTCTTC
CASSSMRHNNEQFF
>TRBJ2-7|NA|TRBD2|TRBV13
TGTGCCAGCAGCTTTGGACTAGCGGGAGACGAGCAGTACTTC
CASSFGLAGDEQYF
>TRBJ1-4|NA|NA|TRBV7-2
TGTGCCAGCAGCTTAAACAGGGCAATGGAAAAACTGTTTTTT
CASSLNRAMEKLFF
>TRBJ1-3|NA|TRBD1|TRBV30
TGTGCCAGTACAGGGGCGGGGGGAAACACCATATATTTT
CASTGAGGNTIYF
>TRBJ2-3|NA|TRBD2|TRBV5-1
TGCGCCAGCAGCTTGGTCGCGGGGGGGCGGAGAGATACGCAGTATTTT
CASSLVAGGRRDTQYF
>TRBJ1-5|NA|TRBD1|TRBV5-6
TGTGCCAGCAGTTTCGGGACAGGGGCAGGCCAGCCCCAGCATTTT
CASSFGTGAGQPQHF
>TRBJ1-1|NA|NA|TRBV11-2
TGTGCCAGCAGCTTCATGGCAGCGGCTGAAGCTTTCTTT
CASSFMAAAEAFF
>TRBJ1-3|NA|NA|TRBV7-2
TGTGCCAGCAGCCTACAGAACTCTGGAAACACCATATATTTT
CASSLQNSGNTIYF
>TRBJ1-4|NA|TRBD1|TRBV5-5
TGTGCCAGCAGCTTGATCCCGGACAGGGTTATAGGGGACGAAAAACTGTTTTTT
CASSLIPDRVIGDEKLFF
>TRBJ1-2|NA|NA|TRBV25-1
TGTGCCAGCAGTGAACGGGGTGCAACCCTCTATGGCTACACCTTC
CASSERGATLYGYTF
>TRBJ2-7|NA|NA|TRBV5-4
TGTGCCAGCAGCTTGGGGAAGGGGGGCCGGTACTTC
CASSLGKGGRYF
>TRBJ2-7|once|NA|TRBV19
TGTGCCAGTAGCGGACAGAGAAACTACGAGCAGTACTTC
CASSGQRNYEQYF
>TRBJ1-2|NA|NA|TRBV5-6
TGTGCCAGCAGCGGTGGCAGGAGTGGCTACACCTTC
CASSGGRSGYTF
>TRBJ2-2|once|NA|TRBV7-2
TGTGCCAGCAGCTCTTACAGCGGCACCGGGGAGCTGTTTTTT
CASSSYSGTGELFF
>TRBJ1-2|NA|NA|TRBV6-1
TGTGCCAGCAGTGAGATCCTTTATTCCTATGGCTACACCTTC
CASSEILYSYGYTF
>TRBJ1-5|NA|NA|TRBV18
TGTGCCAGCTCAACGATCGACGGTAGCAATCAGCCCCAGCATTTT
CASSTIDGSNQPQHF
>TRBJ2-7|NA|NA|TRBV5-8
TGTGCCAGCAGCTTGGGCAGGTACTCCTACGAGCAGTACTTC
CASSLGRYSYEQYF
>TRBJ2-2|NA|NA|TRBV5-1
TGCGCCAGCAGCTTTAGGGAAACGAACACCGGGGAGCTGTTTTTT
CASSFRETNTGELFF
>TRBJ1-4|NA|NA|TRBV18
TGTGCCACTACACGGGATACTAATGAAAAACTGTTTTTT
CATTRDTNEKLFF
>TRBJ1-4|NA|TRBD1|TRBV25-1
TGTGCCAGCAGTAAACAGGGGCTAGGGGCTAATGAAAAACTGTTTTTT
CASSKQGLGANEKLFF
>TRBJ2-3|NA|NA|TRBV5-4
TGTGCCAGCAGCTTGGACTACACTAGCACAGATACGCAGTATTTT
CASSLDYTSTDTQYF
>TRBJ1-2|NA|NA|TRBV25-1
TGTGCCAGCAGTGAATCGGGGGGCTATGGCTACACCTTC
CASSESGGYGYTF
>TRBJ1-6|once|NA|TRBV5-1
TGCGCCAGCAGCTTACAGGGATACAATTCACCCCTCCACTTT
CASSLQGYNSPLHF
>TRBJ1-1|NA|NA|TRBV9
TGTGCCAGCAGCGTAGGTGTGGGGGGGAACACTGAAGCTTTCTTT
CASSVGVGGNTEAFF
>TRBJ2-7|few|TRBD2|TRBV9
TGTGCCAGCAGCGCCCTCCCGGGAGGGCCGAGCTACGAGCAGTACTTC
CASSALPGGPSYEQYF
>TRBJ2-5|NA|NA|TRBV7-7
TGTGCCAGCAGCCTCGGGACTCTGCAAGAGACCCAGTACTTC
CASSLGTLQETQYF
>TRBJ1-2|NA|TRBD1|TRBV5-4
TGTGCCAGCAGCGTTGACAGGGGAGTTAACTATGGCTACACCTTC
CASSVDRGVNYGYTF
>TRBJ2-3|NA|TRBD2|TRBV7-9
TGTGCCAGCAGCCCGCCGACTAGCACGACAAGGGATACGCAGTATTTT
CASSPPTSTTRDTQYF
>TRBJ1-2|once|NA|TRBV11-2
TGTGCCAGCAGCTTACTCCTTGGGGACTCCTATGGCTACACCTTC
CASSLLLGDSYGYTF
>TRBJ2-7|NA|TRBD2|TRBV29-1
TGCAGCGTTGACGTGGCTAGCGGGAGGGCCAGGGTCTACGAGCAGTACTTC
CSVDVASGRARVYEQYF
>TRBJ2-7|NA|NA|TRBV27
TGTGCCAGCAGTTCCTATGGTGCCAGGGTGAAACACGAGCAGTACTTC
CASSSYGARVKHEQYF
>TRBJ1-1|NA|NA|TRBV7-8
TGTGCCAGCAGCTTCTCAGGGGTGGGCACTGAAGCTTTCTTT
CASSFSGVGTEAFF
>TRBJ2-7|NA|NA|TRBV5-1
TGCGCCAGCAGCCTGAGACAGGGAGGACGGTACGAGCAGTACTTC
CASSLRQGGRYEQYF
>TRBJ2-1|NA|NA|TRBV20-1
TGCAGTGCTAGTTCCCCAGCGGGTACCTACAATGAGCAGTTCTTC
CSASSPAGTYNEQFF
>TRBJ2-5|few|NA|TRBV19
TGTGCCAGTACCAAGCAATGGGACCTCCGAGGAGAGACCCAGTACTTC
CASTKQWDLRGETQYF
>TRBJ2-7|NA|TRBD1|TRBV6-5
TGTGCCAGCAGACCCGACAGGGGCCACGAGCAGTACTTC
CASRPDRGHEQYF
>TRBJ1-5|once|NA|TRBV27
TGTGCCAGCAGTAATGGGATCCAGCCCCAGCATTTT
CASSNGIQPQHF
>TRBJ1-5|NA|NA|TRBV19
TGTGCCAGCAGGGGAGAGGGCAATCAGCCCCAGCATTTT
CASRGEGNQPQHF
>TRBJ2-7|NA|NA|TRBV5-1
TGCGCCAGCAGGCCGGGACACAATTCGGGGGATTCCTACGAGCAGTACTTC
CASRPGHNSGDSYEQYF